Below are 11 T cell receptor beta chains sequenced from a single sample in a study of response to subunit inactivated influenza vaccine. TCRdb recomputed calls from the RT-PCR reads with MiXCR, one row per CDR3 protein. The sample lists 650,000 to 800,000 distinct CDR3 sequences, around 14% occurring once. The material was PBMCs from blood, obtained 14 days before vaccination. The receptors were gathered from a man between 45 and 60 years old who received an inactivated influenza vaccine.

In this sample, this clonotype turned up a few times. V usage is TRBV6-1 and J usage is TRBJ2-1; 10 bases line up with TRBD2. Per germline, CDR1 MNHNS and CDR2 SASEGT. Trimming removed 10 bases from V and 5 bases from J; junction bases left unmatched: 8. The CDR3 has 14 amino acids. CDR3 loop: CATKRGGSNNEQFF. The CDR3 bases are TGTGCCACTAAGCGGGGGGGGTCAAACAATGAGCAGTTCTTC.

This clonotype was found a few times. V usage is TRBV14 and J usage is TRBJ2-5; D tentatively fits TRBD1 or TRBD2 (5 bases each). The CDR3 contains 14 residues. CDR1 is SGHDN, CDR2 FVKESK, per germline. V lost 3 bases and J lost 7, with 15 bases in between. Written as DNA, the CDR3 is TGTGCCAGCAGCCAGGGGACCACCGGGCTGACCCAGTACTTC. The encoded protein is CASSQGTTGLTQYF.

On this clonotype: One junction end does not reproduce the germline sequence, and a read error may be involved. The chain couples TRBV28 to TRBJ1-1; 8 nucleotides align to TRBD1. Germline V gene data show CDR1 as MDHEN and CDR2 as SYDVKM. The CDR3 is 13 amino acids. CDR3 DNA sequence: TGTGCCAGCACCTCGTCCAGGGGGCGCCTGGCTCTCTTT. It translates to CASTSSRGRLALF.

There are a few counts of this clonotype. This chain uses TRBV20-1 with TRBJ2-1; D assignment may be TRBD1 or TRBD2 (7 bases each). Trimming removed 3 bases at V and 9 bases at J, with 15 bases between. This CDR3 contains 13 residues. Germline V lookup: CDR1 DFQATT, CDR2 SNEGSKA (reference sequence). CDR3 bases: TGCAGTGCTAGGGGGAGGGGGCGTACTGAGCAGTTCTTC. Residues: CSARGRGRTEQFF.

The sample holds a few counts of this clonotype. The chain links TRBV7-8 to TRBJ2-1; a possible D gene is TRBD2 (7 bases). The germline CDR1 and CDR2 sequences are SGHVS and FQNEAQ. V lost 1 base and J lost 10, with 17 bases in between. The CDR3 extends over 15 amino acids. CDR3 sequence: CASSLVGGPGYEQFF. Here the CDR3 DNA reads TGTGCCAGCAGCTTAGTGGGGGGGCCTGGATACGAGCAGTTCTTC.

The J gene is TRBJ2-3, the V gene TRBV4-1; 11 positions agree with TRBD2. The CDR3 is made up of 18 amino acids. Germline trimming cut 4 bases from V and 4 bases from J; bases unmatched to any gene: 13. CDR1 and CDR2 from the germline V gene are MGHRA and YSYEKL. The CDR3 loop reads CASSLSGLAGLDSDTQYF. The CDR3 nucleotides are TGCGCCAGCAGCCTTTCTGGACTAGCGGGCCTCGATTCAGATACGCAGTATTTT.

The rearrangement links TRBV20-1 to TRBJ1-4; 9 nucleotides agree with TRBD1. Losses at the gene ends were 6 bases for V and 8 bases for J; bases not matched to a gene: 7. Germline lookup yields CDR1 DFQATT and CDR2 SNEGSKA (reference sequence). CDR3 size: 13 residues. Written as DNA, the CDR3 is TGCAGTGCGGAGGACAGGGGAAGGGAAAAACTGTTTTTT. The encoded protein is CSAEDRGREKLFF.

This clonotype has just a few counts. The genes are TRBV7-8 and TRBJ2-7; TRBD1 matches 10 bases. Germline CDR1 and CDR2: SGHVS and FQNEAQ. V shed 7 bases and J 5 bases; nucleotides not matched to a gene: 8. The CDR3 is 14 amino acids. The CDR3 region has the DNA TGTGCCAGCAACCCTCGACAGGGGGCCAACGAGCAGTACTTC. This gives the protein CASNPRQGANEQYF.

This clonotype has only a few counts. V usage is TRBV12-3 or TRBV12-4 and J usage is TRBJ2-2; a possible D gene is TRBD2 (6 bases). CDR3 length: 15 amino acids. V was cut by 7 bases and J by 0 bases, with 12 bases left in between. CDR3 DNA: TGTGCCAGCAACCTCGGAGGGGCGAACACCGGGGAGCTGTTTTTT. The encoded protein is CASNLGGANTGELFF.

This clonotype was seen ten or more times. V usage is TRBV12-3 or TRBV12-4 and J usage is TRBJ1-4; D not certain. Trimming removed 2 bases from V and 8 bases from J, with 9 bases in between. This CDR3 has 13 residues. The DNA for the CDR3 is TGTGCCAGCAGTTTACAGCTCTGGGAAAAACTGTTTTTT. Translated: CASSLQLWEKLFF.

This clonotype turned up a few times. CDR3 sequence: CASSLQILPNQPQHF. The CDR3 region has the DNA TGTGCCAGCAGCTTACAGATTCTACCCAATCAGCCCCAGCATTTT. The chain has TRBV7-8 and TRBJ1-5; D not certain. The CDR3 spans 15 residues. Germline CDR1 is SGHVS and CDR2 is FQNEAQ. V was cut by 2 bases and J by 3 bases, with 11 bases left in between.